This TCR beta chain was identified during a study of T cells in localized non-small cell lung cancer. The method was immunoSEQ multiplex PCR; TCRdb's version includes in-frame clones alone and lacks a portion of them. The sample carries about 11,000 clones, roughly 82% recorded once. A word on this clone: Its antigen is undetermined.

This CDR3 has 16 amino acids. CDR1 is MDHEN and CDR2 is SYDVKM in the germline V gene. The ends lost 8 bases at V and 8 bases at J; junction bases unmatched: 17. Study-level results: Adjacent uninvolved lung tissue had the highest T cell clonality, exceeding tumor. Multi-region tumor sequencing was not done, so intratumor heterogeneity could not be excluded. Longer overall survival was associated with a higher density of T cells in the blood. Paired adjacent lung recovered a median around 62 of the top 100 tumor clones.

The chain recombines TRBV28 with TRBJ1-2, with 10 bases fitting TRBD1. Sequencing was performed on peripheral blood mononuclear cells, taken before any cancer treatment. The TCR comes from a female donor of 60 years or more with stage II lung adenocarcinoma. This CDR3 is CASGRPGTGVTRGYTF. The CDR3 DNA reads as TGTGCCAGCGGACGGCCCGGGACAGGGGTGACGAGGGGCTACACCTTC.